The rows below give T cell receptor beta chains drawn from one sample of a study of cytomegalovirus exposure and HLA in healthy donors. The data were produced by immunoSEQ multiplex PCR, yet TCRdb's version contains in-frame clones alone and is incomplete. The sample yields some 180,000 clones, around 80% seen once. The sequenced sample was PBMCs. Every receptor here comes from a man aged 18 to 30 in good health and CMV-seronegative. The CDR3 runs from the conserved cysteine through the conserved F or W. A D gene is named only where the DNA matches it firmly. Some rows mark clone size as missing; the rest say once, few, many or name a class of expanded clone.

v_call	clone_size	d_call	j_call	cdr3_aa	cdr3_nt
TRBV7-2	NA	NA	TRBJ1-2	CASSLAGGRGYTF	TGTGCCAGCAGCTTAGCGGGCGGGAGGGGCTACACCTTC
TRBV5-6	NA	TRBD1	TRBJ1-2	CASSFLGTGGLGGYTF	TGTGCCAGCAGCTTTTTGGGAACAGGGGGCTTAGGGGGCTACACCTTC
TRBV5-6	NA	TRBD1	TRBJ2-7	CASSLRDRAFHEQYF	TGTGCCAGCAGCTTGCGTGACAGGGCTTTCCACGAGCAGTACTTC
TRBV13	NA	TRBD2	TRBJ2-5	CASSLDGSSGEEETQYF	TGTGCCAGCAGCTTAGATGGCTCTAGCGGGGAGGAAGAGACCCAGTACTTC
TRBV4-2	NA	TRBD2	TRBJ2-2	CASSRSVAGTNTGELFF	TGTGCCAGCAGCCGATCAGTAGCGGGGACGAACACCGGGGAGCTGTTTTTT
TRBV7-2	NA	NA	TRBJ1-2	CASASQANYGYTF	TGTGCCAGCGCGTCCCAAGCTAACTATGGCTACACCTTC
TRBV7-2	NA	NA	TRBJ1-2	CASSLSGVEYGYPF	TGTGCCAGCAGCTTATCCGGGGTAGAGTATGGCTACCCCTTC
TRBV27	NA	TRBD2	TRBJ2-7	CASRQAWGGGATYEQYF	TGTGCCAGCAGACAAGCTTGGGGGGGAGGGGCTACCTACGAGCAGTACTTC
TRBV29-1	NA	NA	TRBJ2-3	CSGTTTDTQYF	TGCAGCGGAACGACTACAGATACGCAGTATTTT
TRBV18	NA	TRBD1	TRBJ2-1	CASSPPGTVYNEQFF	TGTGCCAGCTCACCACCCGGGACAGTATACAATGAGCAGTTCTTC
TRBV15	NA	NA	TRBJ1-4	CATSRGSYNEKLFF	TGTGCCACCAGCAGAGGTAGTTATAATGAAAAACTGTTTTTT
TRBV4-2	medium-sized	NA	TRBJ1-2	CASSQDAGQNYGYTF	TGTGCCAGCAGCCAAGACGCAGGGCAGAACTATGGCTACACCTTC
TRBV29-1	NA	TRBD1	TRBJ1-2	CSVEGQGELGYTF	TGCAGCGTTGAAGGACAGGGGGAACTTGGCTACACCTTC
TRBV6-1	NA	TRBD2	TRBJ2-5	CASRAGPTGGETQYF	TGTGCCAGCAGGGCGGGACCGACGGGGGGAGAGACCCAGTACTTC
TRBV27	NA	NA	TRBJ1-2	CASSRDRNCGYTF	TGTGCCAGCAGTAGAGACAGGAACTGCGGCTACACCTTC
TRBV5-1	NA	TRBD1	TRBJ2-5	CASSRNAQGALETQYF	TGCGCCAGCAGCAGAAACGCACAGGGGGCGCTCGAGACCCAGTACTTC
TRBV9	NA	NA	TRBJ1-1	CASSVLGGRKAFF	TGTGCCAGCAGCGTGTTAGGAGGAAGGAAAGCTTTCTTT
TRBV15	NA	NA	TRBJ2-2	CATSRESPGSTGELFF	TGTGCCACCAGCAGGGAATCACCAGGAAGCACCGGGGAGCTGTTTTTT
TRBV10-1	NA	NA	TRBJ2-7	CATPPREPYEQYF	TGCGCCACCCCTCCGAGGGAACCCTACGAGCAGTACTTC
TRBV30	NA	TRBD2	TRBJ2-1	CAWSRLAGGFLVF	TGTGCCTGGAGCAGGCTAGCGGGAGGGTTTTTGGTCTTC
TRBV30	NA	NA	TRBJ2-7	CAWSTSRASEQYF	TGTGCCTGGAGCACCTCCAGGGCATCTGAGCAGTACTTC
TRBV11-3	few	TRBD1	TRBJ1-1	CASSMDRAGTEAFF	TGTGCCAGCAGCATGGACAGGGCGGGCACTGAAGCTTTCTTT
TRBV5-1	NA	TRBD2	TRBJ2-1	CASSHPGTSGNNEQFF	TGCGCCAGCAGCCATCCGGGGACTAGCGGGAACAATGAGCAGTTCTTC
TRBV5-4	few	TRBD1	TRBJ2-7	CASSLGTGAISYEQYF	TGTGCCAGCAGCTTGGGGACAGGGGCCATCTCCTACGAGCAGTACTTC
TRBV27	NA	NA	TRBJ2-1	CASGWRTVGYNEQFF	TGTGCCAGCGGATGGAGGACAGTGGGGTACAATGAGCAGTTCTTC
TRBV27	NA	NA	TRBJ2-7	CASSLSLHRSSYEQYF	TGTGCCAGCAGTTTATCCCTACACAGGAGCTCCTACGAGCAGTACTTC
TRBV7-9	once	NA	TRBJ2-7	CASSLAWQAYEQYF	TGTGCCAGCAGCTTAGCGTGGCAGGCCTACGAGCAGTACTTC
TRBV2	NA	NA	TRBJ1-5	CASKRVGSNQPQHF	TGTGCCAGCAAGCGGGTAGGGAGTAATCAGCCCCAGCATTTT
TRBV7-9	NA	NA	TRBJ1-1	CASSLEGNTEAFF	TGTGCCAGCAGTCTAGAGGGGAACACTGAAGCTTTCTTT
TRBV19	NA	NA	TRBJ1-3	CASSIIRGTSGNTIYF	TGTGCCAGTAGTATCATCCGGGGGACCTCTGGAAACACCATATATTTT
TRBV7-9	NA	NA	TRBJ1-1	CSSSFFYGGGYHTEAFF	TGTTCCAGCAGCTTTTTCTATGGGGGGGGCTATCACACTGAAGCTTTCTTT
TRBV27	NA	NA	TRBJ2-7	CASSPGSSHEQYF	TGTGCCAGCAGTCCGGGTTCTAGCCACGAGCAGTACTTC
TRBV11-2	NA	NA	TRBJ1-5	CASSLDRGGRQHQPQHF	TGTGCCAGCAGCTTAGATCGGGGGGGAAGGCAACATCAGCCCCAGCATTTT
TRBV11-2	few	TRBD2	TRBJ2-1	CASRGLASNEQFF	TGTGCCAGCAGGGGACTAGCGAGCAATGAGCAGTTCTTC
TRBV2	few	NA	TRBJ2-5	CASSIGVWETQYF	TGTGCCAGCAGTATCGGGGTTTGGGAGACCCAGTACTTC
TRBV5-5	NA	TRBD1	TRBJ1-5	CASSLGLDRGGYSNQPQHF	TGTGCCAGCAGCTTGGGGTTAGACAGGGGAGGTTATAGCAATCAGCCCCAGCATTTT
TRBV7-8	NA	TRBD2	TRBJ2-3	CASSLAGGGSADTQYF	TGTGCCAGCAGCTTAGCGGGCGGGGGGAGCGCAGATACGCAGTATTTT
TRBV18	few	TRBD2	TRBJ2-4	CASSPLGGAAKNIQYF	TGTGCCAGCTCACCGCTCGGGGGGGCAGCCAAAAACATTCAGTACTTC
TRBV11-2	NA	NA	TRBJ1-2	CASRTGGYGYTF	TGTGCCAGCAGGACAGGCGGCTATGGCTACACCTTC
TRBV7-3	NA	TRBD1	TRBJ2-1	CASSLQGAISYNEQFF	TGTGCCAGCAGCTTACAGGGGGCAATCTCCTACAATGAGCAGTTCTTC
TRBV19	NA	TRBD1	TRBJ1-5	CASRPTGGNIHQPQHF	TGTGCCAGTAGGCCTACAGGGGGCAATATCCACCAGCCCCAGCATTTT